This T cell receptor (beta chain) was documented in a study of T cell repertoires in cytomegalovirus infection. Study details: Indicated by public TCR beta signatures were CMV infection and matching HLA type.

V lost 6 bases and J lost 0, with 13 bases in between. This CDR3 spans 15 amino acids. Germline assignment: CDR1 SNHLY and CDR2 FYNNEI. A remark on this clonotype: Its antigen is unknown.

TCRdb reprocessed the reads with MiXCR, giving one entry per CDR3 protein. The repertoire holds more than 150,000 distinct CDR3 sequences, roughly 28% seen once, with about 28% in the top ten. Points from the study as a whole: Across the ex vivo response, the dominant clonotypes were HLA-C-restricted CMV-specific TCR beta clonotypes. Summed frequency of public TCR beta families distinguished CMV carriers with the relevant HLA.

This sequence joins TRBV2 and TRBJ2-3; D may be TRBD1 (5 bases). Sample: PBMCs. This clonotype was sampled from a human donor in good health (CMV status not recorded). Some clones in this sample may be carry-over from other donors' samples. The CDR3, as DNA: TGTGCCAGCAGAGGCAGGACAACTAGCACAGATACGCAGTATTTT. Translating it yields CASRGRTTSTDTQYF.